Below are 11 T cell receptor beta chains sequenced from a single sample in a study of radiation and T cells in renal cell carcinoma. Documented time point: baseline pretreatment blood. As for treatment: 15 Gy SBRT to primary tumor, nephrectomy 4 weeks later. Clones were read by immunoSEQ multiplex PCR, and TCRdb kept only the in-frame ones, dropping some. The data show about 160,000 clones, 88% seen once. The sample here was blood, taken from a patient whose treatment included radiotherapy and nephrectomy. The source is a woman in her 70s with renal cell carcinoma.

The rearrangement uses TRBV6-5 and TRBJ2-5; 12 bases are shared with TRBD2. Germline values: CDR1 MNHEY, CDR2 SVGAGI. CDR3 length: 14 amino acids. The trim removed 5 bases at V and 5 bases at J, leaving 3 bases unmatched. In DNA, the CDR3 is TGTGCCAGCAGTGGACTAGCGGGGCTGGAGACCCAGTACTTC. Its translation: CASSGLAGLETQYF.

This chain joins TRBV7-2 and TRBJ2-7, with D tentatively TRBD1 or TRBD2 (6 bases each). The V end lost 5 bases, the J end lost 6 bases, and 14 bases lay between the germline ends. The CDR3 consists of 13 residues. CDR1 SGHTA and CDR2 FQGNSA come from the germline V gene. In DNA, the CDR3 is TGTGCCAGCAGCCCCCGAGGGGGGCTCGAGCAGTACTTC. It specifies CASSPRGGLEQYF. Full variable domain (missing parts from reference TRBV7-2 and TRBJ2-7): GAGVSQSPSNKVTEKGKDVELRCDPISGHTALYWYRQSLGQGLEFLIYFQGNSAPDKSGLPSDRFSAERTGGSVSTLTIQRTQQEDSAVYLCASSPRGGLEQYFGPGTRLTVT.

The chain is built from TRBV27 and TRBJ2-7, with 8 bases lining up with TRBD1. The CDR3 has 14 amino acids. Per germline, CDR1 MNHEY and CDR2 SMNVEV (reference sequence). V shed 6 bases and J 3 bases; nucleotides not matched to a gene: 7. The CDR3 bases are TGTGCCAGCAGCAGGACAGGGATGAACTACGAGCAGTACTTC. This translates into CASSRTGMNYEQYF.

This clone appeared a few times. The rearrangement uses TRBV6-5 and TRBJ1-1; TRBD1 is a possible D gene (5 bases). V was shortened by 2 bases and J by 3 bases, with 10 bases between the two germline ends. This CDR3 spans 14 amino acids. In germline, CDR1 is MNHEY, CDR2 SVGAGI. The CDR3, as DNA: TGTGCCAGCAGTTACACGGGACTGCACACTGAAGCTTTCTTT. As protein: CASSYTGLHTEAFF.

Of note for this clone: The junction departs from the called germline gene at one end, perhaps through a read error. This sequence joins TRBV7-7 and TRBJ2-3; 7 nucleotides agree with TRBD2. CDR1 is SSHAT, CDR2 FNYEAQ, per germline (reference sequence). This CDR3 contains 14 residues. The CDR3 is CASSLGLDTDTQYF. As DNA, the CDR3 is TGTGCTAGCAGCTTAGGACTAGACACAGATACGCAGTATTTT.

This clone was seen once. The sample contains more than one DNA sequence encoding this CDR3. This chain joins TRBV5-1 and TRBJ2-6; TRBD1 agrees at 7 bases. The CDR3 covers 20 residues. The junction had 15 bases not matched to a gene; V was cut back by 3 bases and J by 0 bases. Germline-derived CDR1 and CDR2 are SGHRS and YFSETQ. The CDR3 DNA sequence: TGCGCCAGCAGCTCGCAGAGGCCGGGACAGAGAGTCTCTGGGGCCAACGTCCTGACTTTC. Translating it yields CASSSQRPGQRVSGANVLTF.

The rearrangement uses TRBV6-1 and TRBJ1-5; possible D gene TRBD1, 6 bases. V lost 4 bases and J lost 4, with 14 bases in between. Per the germline V gene, CDR1 is MNHNS and CDR2 is SASEGT. The length of the CDR3 is 15 residues. CDR3 in amino acids: CASSGGPSENQPQHF. CDR3 nucleotides: TGTGCCAGCAGTGGGGGGCCATCGGAGAATCAGCCCCAGCATTTT.

The rearrangement joins TRBV11-2 to TRBJ2-7; D gene unclear. This CDR3 is 15 amino acids long. The V end was cut by 5 bases, the J end by 3 bases, with 17 bases between. CDR1 and CDR2 (germline): SGHAT, FQNNGV. The CDR3 reads CASSNQITDLYEQYF. The CDR3 coding sequence is TGTGCCAGCAGCAACCAGATAACAGATCTCTACGAGCAGTACTTC.

The chain links TRBV28 to TRBJ1-2, with 7 positions matching TRBD1. Germline V lookup: CDR1 MDHEN, CDR2 SYDVKM. The CDR3 runs 12 residues. V lost 6 bases to trimming and J lost 5 bases; unmatched junction nucleotides: 3. The CDR3 region is CASSTGEYGYTF. The DNA of the CDR3 is TGTGCCAGCAGCACAGGGGAGTATGGCTACACCTTC.

The chain has TRBV10-3 and TRBJ1-2; D uncertain. Trimming removed 3 bases at V and 3 bases at J, with 5 bases between. Germline CDR1 is ENHRY and CDR2 is SYGVKD. The CDR3 has 12 amino acids. The CDR3 DNA sequence: TGTGCCATCAGTGAAAGTGACTATGGCTACACCTTC. Amino acids: CAISESDYGYTF.

V gene TRBV30 combines with J gene TRBJ1-2; D uncertain. V shed 6 bases and J shed 6 bases, with 11 bases lying between them. Germline-derived CDR1 and CDR2 are GTSNPN and SVGIG (reference sequence). CDR3 length: 11 residues. CDR3 amino acids: CACAPANGYTF. The DNA of the CDR3 is TGTGCCTGTGCTCCCGCGAATGGCTACACCTTC. The whole variable domain, remainder taken from reference TRBV30 and TRBJ1-2, is SQTIHQWPATLVQPVGSPLSLECTVEGTSNPNLYWYRQAAGRGLQLLFYSVGIGQISSEVPQNLSASRPQDRQFILSSKKLLLSDSGFYLCACAPANGYTFGSGTRLTVV.